What follows are 29 T cell receptor beta chains derived from one specimen sequenced in a study of blood T cell repertoires in COVID-19. Generated by immunoSEQ multiplex PCR, the TCRdb table keeps only in-frame clones and is missing some. The table has about 220,000 clones, over 80% seen once; the top ten hold approximately 6.8%. Sample: PBMCs or T cells enriched from blood (not recorded which). These receptors came from a woman aged 40-49 years who had recovered from COVID-19.

This chain uses TRBV30 with TRBJ2-1, with 11 positions matching TRBD2. The germline V gene encodes CDR1 GTSNPN and CDR2 SVGIG (reference sequence). The CDR3 is 13 residues long. With 4 bases clipped from V and 7 bases from J, the junction kept 3 bases outside the gene matches. In DNA, the CDR3 is TGTGCCTGGAATAGCGGGAGGGAGAATGAGCAGTTCTTC. Encoded protein: CAWNSGRENEQFF. Full variable domain (outside the CDR3, taken from reference TRBV30 and TRBJ2-1): SQTIHQWPATLVQPVGSPLSLECTVEGTSNPNLYWYRQAAGRGLQLLFYSVGIGQISSEVPQNLSASRPQDRQFILSSKKLLLSDSGFYLCAWNSGRENEQFFGPGTRLTVL.

The chain combines TRBV5-6 with TRBJ1-2; D perhaps matches TRBD1 (5 bases). CDR1 SGHDT and CDR2 YYEEEE come from the germline V gene. This CDR3 spans 15 amino acids. V gave up 2 bases and J gave up 7 bases, with 18 bases separating them. The CDR3 reads CASSFLGQVEVGYTF. CDR3 DNA: TGTGCCAGCAGCTTTTTAGGACAAGTTGAGGTTGGCTACACCTTC.

This clone appeared a few times. V and J are TRBV28 and TRBJ1-2; 9 bases align to TRBD1. V was pared by 6 bases and J by 5 bases, with 13 bases of the junction left unmatched. This CDR3 contains 16 residues. CDR1 is MDHEN, CDR2 SYDVKM, per germline. The DNA of the CDR3 is TGTGCCAGCAGGGCCAACAGGGGGCCCTTACTGTATGGCTACACCTTC. Amino acid sequence: CASRANRGPLLYGYTF.

CDR3: CASSSGQASTDTQYF. Here the CDR3 DNA reads TGTGCCAGCAGTTCGGGACAGGCTAGCACAGATACGCAGTATTTT. The chain recombines TRBV2 with TRBJ2-3; TRBD1 agrees at 8 bases. The germline V gene encodes CDR1 SNHLY and CDR2 FYNNEI. This CDR3 spans 15 amino acids. The V gene end was trimmed by 5 bases and the J gene end by 0 bases; junction bases not matched to a gene: 4. Based on the CDR3 plus reference TRBV2 and TRBJ2-3, the full variable domain is EPEVTQTPSHQVTQMGQEVILRCVPISNHLYFYWYRQILGQKVEFLVSFYNNEISEKSEIFDDQFSVERPDGSNFTLKIRSTKLEDSAMYFCASSSGQASTDTQYFGPGTRLTVL.

The chain employs TRBV27 and TRBJ2-7; D gene unclear. V was trimmed by 2 bases and J by 2 bases, leaving 7 bases between them. Germline V gene lookup returns CDR1 MNHEY and CDR2 SMNVEV (reference sequence). There are 13 residues in the CDR3. The CDR3 protein is CASSLNRAYEQYF. CDR3 in DNA: TGTGCCAGCAGTTTAAACAGAGCCTACGAGCAGTACTTC.

The chain recombines TRBV11-2 with TRBJ2-5, with D possibly matching TRBD2 (6 bases). Between the trimmed V and J ends, which lost 1 base and 6 bases, there was a span of 18 bases. The length of the CDR3 is 16 residues. Germline values: CDR1 SGHAT, CDR2 FQNNGV. The CDR3 loop reads CASSLAGATIAKTQYF. The CDR3 DNA is TGTGCCAGCAGCTTAGCGGGAGCCACCATTGCGAAGACCCAGTACTTC.

The chain employs TRBV27 and TRBJ2-2, with TRBD1 matching 9 bases. The CDR3 covers 16 residues. V gave up 5 bases and J gave up 7 bases; unmatched junction bases: 11. CDR1 and CDR2 (germline): MNHEY, SMNVEV (reference sequence). The CDR3 reads CASSISRDRVGGELFF. The DNA of the CDR3 is TGTGCCAGCAGTATCAGCCGGGACAGGGTTGGCGGGGAGCTGTTTTTT.

The V call is TRBV9, the J call TRBJ2-2, with 8 bases lining up with TRBD2. The V segment lost 4 bases and the J segment 4 bases; nucleotides outside the gene matches: 18. The length of the CDR3 is 19 residues. Germline V gene lookup returns CDR1 SGDLS and CDR2 YYNGEE. The DNA of the CDR3 is TGTGCCAGCAGCCCGAGGCTATTGGGCGGGAGGTGGAGCACCGGGGAGCTGTTTTTT. This translates into CASSPRLLGGRWSTGELFF.

V is TRBV29-1 and J is TRBJ2-1; TRBD2 matches at 8 bases. The germline V gene encodes CDR1 SQVTM and CDR2 ANQGSEA. V lost 6 bases to trimming and J lost 1 base; unmatched junction nucleotides: 8. The CDR3 consists of 15 residues. The DNA of the CDR3 is TGCAGCGTCGCGAGCGGGGGCCAGTCCTACAATGAGCAGTTCTTC. Its protein is CSVASGGQSYNEQFF.

This chain uses TRBV11-2 with TRBJ2-3; TRBD2 agrees at 9 bases. The length of the CDR3 is 19 residues. CDR1 and CDR2 from the germline V gene are SGHAT and FQNNGV. V gave up 1 base and J gave up 4 bases; unmatched junction bases: 15. For the CDR3, the DNA is TGTGCCAGCAGCTTAGTTGCGGGAGGGCGCCTAAGCTCCCCAGATACGCAGTATTTT. Translated: CASSLVAGGRLSSPDTQYF.

This clone was detected a few times. The gene calls are TRBV18 and TRBJ1-6, with D possibly being TRBD1 (5 bases). With 6 bases removed from V and 7 bases from J, the gap between germline ends came to 10 bases. The V gene's germline CDR1 is KGHSH and CDR2 LQKENI. The CDR3 totals 13 residues. The CDR3 sequence is CASSGGKNSPLHF. As DNA, the CDR3 is TGTGCCAGCTCGGGGGGGAAGAATTCACCCCTCCACTTT.

The chain uses TRBV30 and TRBJ1-6; the match to TRBD1 covers 7 bases. The germline CDR1 and CDR2 sequences are GTSNPN and SVGIG (reference sequence). The CDR3 runs 13 residues. V was clipped by 2 bases and J by 10 bases; unmatched bases: 5. The CDR3 DNA sequence: TGTGCCTGGAGTACAGGGGTTTCCTCACCCCTCCACTTT. It yields the protein CAWSTGVSSPLHF. The whole variable domain, filled in from reference TRBV30 and TRBJ1-6, reads SQTIHQWPATLVQPVGSPLSLECTVEGTSNPNLYWYRQAAGRGLQLLFYSVGIGQISSEVPQNLSASRPQDRQFILSSKKLLLSDSGFYLCAWSTGVSSPLHFGNGTRLTVT.

Only one count was recorded for this clone. The rearrangement joins TRBV2 to TRBJ2-4; D unclear. V dropped 6 bases and J dropped 0 bases, with 12 bases sitting between them. The germline V gene has CDR1 SNHLY and CDR2 FYNNEI. The CDR3 is 15 residues long. In nucleotides, the CDR3 is TGTGCCAGCAGGTACAGAGTTCTAGCCAAAAACATTCAGTACTTC. This sequence encodes CASRYRVLAKNIQYF.

In this sample, this clone turned up a few times. V and J are TRBV19 and TRBJ1-2; tentatively, D is TRBD1 (5 bases). V dropped 3 bases and J dropped 8 bases, with 10 bases sitting between them. This CDR3 spans 12 amino acids. CDR1 and CDR2 from the germline V gene are LNHDA and SQIVND (reference sequence). CDR3 in amino acids: CASSISSGGYTF. The DNA for the CDR3 is TGTGCCAGTAGTATCAGCTCAGGGGGCTACACCTTC.

The chain is built from TRBV3-1 (or the pseudogene TRBV3-2) and TRBJ1-2; 8 nucleotides line up with TRBD1. The CDR3 is made up of 12 amino acids. With 8 bases clipped from V and 2 bases from J, the junction kept 1 base outside the gene matches. Germline V gene data show CDR1 as LGHDT and CDR2 as YNNKEL (reference sequence). The CDR3, as DNA: TGTGCCAGCCAGGGGGCGAACTATGGCTACACCTTC. Protein product: CASQGANYGYTF.

This clone has a single count. This rearrangement joins TRBV27 to TRBJ1-2; 7 bases match TRBD1. CDR1 and CDR2 (germline): MNHEY, SMNVEV (reference sequence). Germline trimming cut 2 bases from V and 1 base from J; bases unmatched to any gene: 1. The CDR3 contains 14 residues. CDR3 protein: CASSLAGGNYGYTF. CDR3 bases: TGTGCCAGCAGTTTAGCAGGGGGTAACTATGGCTACACCTTC.

The chain uses TRBV2 and TRBJ2-3; tentatively, D is TRBD1 (7 bases). Germline V gene data show CDR1 as SNHLY and CDR2 as FYNNEI. The CDR3 has 16 amino acids. V lost 5 bases, J lost 1 base, and 16 bases lay in between. The CDR3 DNA sequence: TGTGCCAGCAGTTTCCGACAGGGACTCGGCACAGATACGCAGTATTTT. It yields the protein CASSFRQGLGTDTQYF. The full variable domain, its missing parts supplied by reference TRBV2 and TRBJ2-3, is EPEVTQTPSHQVTQMGQEVILRCVPISNHLYFYWYRQILGQKVEFLVSFYNNEISEKSEIFDDQFSVERPDGSNFTLKIRSTKLEDSAMYFCASSFRQGLGTDTQYFGPGTRLTVL.

The V call is TRBV7-9, the J call TRBJ1-5; 8 positions agree with TRBD1. The germline V gene encodes CDR1 SEHNR and CDR2 FQNEAQ (reference sequence). This CDR3 region has 18 residues. The J segment lost 6 bases and the V segment lost 2 bases, leaving 15 bases of the junction unmatched. CDR3 nucleotides: TGTGCCAGCAGCTTATATAGTCCGAGACAGGGGTTTAGTCAGCCCCAGCATTTT. It translates to CASSLYSPRQGFSQPQHF. The whole variable domain, filled in from reference TRBV7-9 and TRBJ1-5, reads DTGVSQNPRHKITKRGQNVTFRCDPISEHNRLYWYRQTLGQGPEFLTYFQNEAQLEKSRLLSDRFSAERPKGSFSTLEIQRTEQGDSAMYLCASSLYSPRQGFSQPQHFGDGTRLSIL.

V usage is TRBV18 and J usage is TRBJ2-7; D possibly corresponds to TRBD2 (7 bases). CDR3 length equals 13 residues. CDR1 is KGHSH and CDR2 is LQKENI in the germline V gene. With 2 bases removed from V and 6 bases from J, the gap between germline ends came to 11 bases. The CDR3 here is CASSPIGGGEQYF. The CDR3 coding sequence is TGTGCCAGCTCACCAATAGGGGGGGGCGAGCAGTACTTC.

The genes are TRBV19 and TRBJ2-3; D is possibly TRBD2 (5 bases). This CDR3 has 13 amino acids. Trimming shortened V by 11 bases and J by 2 bases, and 14 bases separated the two germline ends. Germline loops: CDR1 LNHDA, CDR2 SQIVND (reference sequence). The CDR3 reads CAGSAGPTDTQYF. Here the CDR3 DNA reads TGTGCCGGGTCCGCGGGTCCCACAGATACGCAGTATTTT.

The chain carries TRBV4-3 and TRBJ2-3; 12 nucleotides line up with TRBD2. The V gene end was trimmed by 0 bases and the J gene end by 6 bases; junction bases not matched to a gene: 7. Germline assignment: CDR1 LGHNA and CDR2 YSLEER. The CDR3 is 17 amino acids. CDR3 DNA sequence: TGCGCCAGCAGCCAAGATAGGGCTAGCGGGAGGGCGGATACGCAGTATTTT. Protein product: CASSQDRASGRADTQYF.

This chain links TRBV11-2 with TRBJ2-1; TRBD2 aligns across 11 bases. This CDR3 comprises 15 residues. The germline CDR1 and CDR2 sequences are SGHAT and FQNNGV. After removal of 4 bases from V and 3 bases from J, the junction contained 2 bases not matched to a gene. For the CDR3, the DNA is TGTGCCAGCAGCTCGGGACTAGCGGTCTACAATGAGCAGTTCTTC. It specifies CASSSGLAVYNEQFF.

V gene TRBV7-9 combines with J gene TRBJ2-7; the match to TRBD2 covers 9 bases. This CDR3 contains 17 residues. Germline CDR1 SEHNR, CDR2 FQNEAQ (reference sequence). Germline trimming cut 2 bases from V and 5 bases from J; bases unmatched to any gene: 13. This chain's CDR3 is CASSLPLWREGSNEQYF. CDR3 sequence (DNA): TGTGCCAGCAGCTTACCCCTGTGGCGGGAGGGTTCCAACGAGCAGTACTTC.

The chain recombines TRBV4-2 with TRBJ1-5; the D is unclear. The CDR3 contains 16 residues. The ends were cut back, 0 bases at V and 3 bases at J, with 12 bases in the middle. Germline V CDR1 and CDR2: LGHNA, YNFKEQ. In DNA form, the CDR3 reads TGTGCCAGCAGCCAAGATATTCGGGAGTTCAATCAGCCCCAGCATTTT. Residues: CASSQDIREFNQPQHF.

This clone was seen once. The genes are TRBV27 and TRBJ2-2; the match to TRBD2 covers 8 bases. V lost 5 bases and J lost 6; bases outside the gene matches: 5. Germline V lookup: CDR1 MNHEY, CDR2 SMNVEV (reference sequence). The CDR3 has 14 residues. CDR3 loop: CASSGGLVAGELFF. The CDR3 DNA is TGTGCCAGCAGTGGGGGACTAGTCGCCGGGGAGCTGTTTTTT.

This chain joins TRBV6-1 and TRBJ2-3; no clear D gene. The CDR3 runs 15 residues. CDR1 is MNHNS and CDR2 is SASEGT in the germline V gene. Trimming took 2 bases from V and 1 from J, leaving 10 bases between them. This CDR3 reads CASSERGGGTDTQYF. The CDR3 bases are TGTGCCAGCAGTGAAAGAGGCGGCGGCACAGATACGCAGTATTTT.

The chain couples TRBV19 to TRBJ1-4; D is undetermined. Trimming shortened V by 5 bases and J by 0 bases, and 7 bases separated the two germline ends. CDR3 length equals 14 residues. Germline lookup yields CDR1 LNHDA and CDR2 SQIVND (reference sequence). DNA for the CDR3: TGTGCCAGTAGTCGGACTGCAACTAATGAAAAACTGTTTTTT. Protein product: CASSRTATNEKLFF.

The chain carries TRBV7-3 and TRBJ2-7, with D maybe TRBD1 (5 bases). In germline, CDR1 is SGHTA, CDR2 FQGTGA. Trimming removed 4 bases from V and 0 bases from J, with 16 bases in between. The CDR3 runs to 16 residues. The CDR3 DNA follows: TGTGCCAGCAGCTGGGGCCCAAGGGGAAGCTCCTACGAGCAGTACTTC. Translation gives CASSWGPRGSSYEQYF.

The gene calls are TRBV11-3 and TRBJ2-1; TRBD2 might be the D (5 bases). This CDR3 spans 15 amino acids. Germline-derived CDR1 and CDR2 are SGHNT and YENEEA. Deletions cut 3 bases from V and 7 bases from J, with 16 bases between. The CDR3: CASSLRLSLQNEQFF. CDR3 DNA sequence: TGTGCCAGCAGCTTGCGACTAAGTTTGCAAAATGAGCAGTTCTTC.